The rows below give T cell receptor beta chains drawn from one sample of a study of T cells after yellow fever vaccination. TCRdb re-called the 5' RACE reads through MiXCR, storing one row per CDR3 protein. The top ten hold 20% to 25% of the sample, which has 25,000 to 35,000 distinct CDR3 sequences, just under 6.5% seen once. Sample: PBMCs, either bulk or a sorted T-cell subset (CD4+, CD8+, memory, or dextramer-sorted; not recorded which), taken on the day of the yellow fever booster vaccination. The receptors were sampled from a man under 40 who received the YFV17D yellow fever vaccine. CDR3s include the opening cysteine and the closing phenylalanine or tryptophan. The order of the fields is J gene, V gene, clone size, D gene, CDR3 length, CDR3 DNA, CDR3 protein. D genes are given only for firm matches. Clone size is shown for a subset of rows, as once, few, many or a class of expanded clone.

TRBJ2-5,TRBV11-2,many,NA,13,TGTGCCAGCAGCTTAGAACCGGAGGGGACCCAGTACTTC,CASSLEPEGTQYF
TRBJ2-3,TRBV30,NA,NA,12,TGTGCCTGGAGTTTTAGCGCCGATACGCAGTATTTT,CAWSFSADTQYF
TRBJ2-2,TRBV11-2,many,NA,18,TGTGCCAGCAGCAGATTAGCTGGGTCCCAGGGAGGCACCGGGGAGCTGTTTTTT,CASSRLAGSQGGTGELFF
TRBJ2-1,TRBV7-8,NA,NA,11,TGTGCCAGCAGCTTAGGCGGACAACAGTTCTTC,CASSLGGQQFF
TRBJ1-1,TRBV7-2,many,NA,13,TGTGCCAGCAGCCTAAGAGAAGCCCGGGGAGCTTTCTTT,CASSLREARGAFF
TRBJ2-2,TRBV6-1,many,NA,13,TGTGCCTCATTAAACAGAATGACCGGGGAGCTGTTTTTT,CASLNRMTGELFF
TRBJ2-1,TRBV6-1,NA,TRBD2,15,TGTGCCAGCAGGGAAACTAGCGGCAACTACAATGAGCAGTTCTTC,CASRETSGNYNEQFF
TRBJ2-7,TRBV11-2,many,NA,12,TGTGCCAGCAGCTTGATGCTCGACGAGCAGTACTTC,CASSLMLDEQYF
TRBJ2-7,TRBV7-8,many,TRBD2,15,TGTGCCAGCAGCTTCTTTTTAGCGGGAGGATCCGAGCAGTACTTC,CASSFFLAGGSEQYF
TRBJ2-1,TRBV9,NA,NA,13,TGTGCCAGCAGCGTAGTCGGGAGCGGTGAGCAGTTCTTC,CASSVVGSGEQFF
TRBJ2-1,TRBV15,many,NA,15,TGTGCCACCAGCAGATGTAATAAAGCGGAATGTGAGCAGTTCTTC,CATSRCNKAECEQFF
TRBJ2-5,TRBV19,few,NA,14,TGTGCCAGTAGTACCGACACTACTCAAGAGACCCAGTACTTC,CASSTDTTQETQYF
TRBJ2-4,TRBV7-2,many,TRBD1,12,TGTGCCAGCAGCTGGACAGGGGACAAACAGTACTTC,CASSWTGDKQYF
TRBJ2-7,TRBV6-1,many,TRBD2,14,TGTGCCAGCTGCCCGGGACTAGCGGGAGACGAGCAGTACTTC,CASCPGLAGDEQYF
TRBJ1-2,TRBV2,many,TRBD1,15,TGTGCCAGCAGCGGTACAGGGGGCTTAAACTATGGCTACACCTTC,CASSGTGGLNYGYTF
TRBJ2-3,TRBV6-2/TRBV6-3,many,TRBD2,20,TGTGCCAGCAGTTACGGATTCCCCGGGACTAGCGGGAGGGCCGTGAATACGCAGTATTTT,CASSYGFPGTSGRAVNTQYF
TRBJ1-4,TRBV4-3,many,NA,14,TGCGCCAGCAGCCAAGAGTGGCGTAATGAAAAACTGTTTTTT,CASSQEWRNEKLFF
TRBJ1-3,TRBV20-1,many,TRBD1,15,TGCAGTGCGACGATAGGGACAGTCTCTGGAAACACCATATATTTT,CSATIGTVSGNTIYF
TRBJ2-7,TRBV6-2/TRBV6-3,many,TRBD2,15,TGTGCCAGCAGTTACAGCGGGACTAAGACCTACGAGCAGTACTTC,CASSYSGTKTYEQYF
TRBJ2-3,TRBV20-1,many,TRBD2,15,TGCAGTGCTAGACGAAGCGGGAGTGGGAGTGATACGCAGTATTTT,CSARRSGSGSDTQYF
TRBJ2-7,TRBV2,few,NA,13,TGTGCCAGCAGGGATAATCAGGTCTACGAGCAGTACTTC,CASRDNQVYEQYF
TRBJ1-3,TRBV3-1,NA,NA,16,TGTGCCAGCAGCCAAGGGGCAGGAACCTCTGGAAACACCATATATTTT,CASSQGAGTSGNTIYF
TRBJ1-2,TRBV5-6,many,NA,11,TGTGCCAGCAGGGCTAACTATGGCTACACCTTC,CASRANYGYTF
TRBJ2-5,TRBV7-2,NA,NA,14,TGTGCCAGCAGCTTAGGGCCCAACCAAGAGACCCAGTACTTC,CASSLGPNQETQYF
TRBJ1-2,TRBV20-1,few,NA,11,TGCAGTGCTAGCTTGGCGGATGGCTACACCTTC,CSASLADGYTF
TRBJ2-5,TRBV7-2,NA,NA,13,TGTGCCAGCAGCTTTAACAGACAAGAGACCCAGTACTTC,CASSFNRQETQYF
TRBJ2-3,TRBV5-1,NA,NA,15,TGCGCCAGCAGCTTGGCGGGGCACGGCACAGATACGCAGTATTTT,CASSLAGHGTDTQYF
TRBJ1-4,TRBV5-1,few,NA,15,TGCGCCAGCAGCTTGTTCCCGGGCCAGGGGGAAAAACTGTTTTTT,CASSLFPGQGEKLFF
TRBJ2-3,TRBV7-2,NA,NA,13,TGTGCCAGCTTTGGCGGGACAACAGATACGCAGTATTTT,CASFGGTTDTQYF
TRBJ2-2,TRBV6-4,few,NA,14,TGTGCCAGCTCCCCAAGTCCGGGCACCGGGGAGCTGTTTTTT,CASSPSPGTGELFF
TRBJ1-4,TRBV27,many,NA,15,TGTGCCAGCAGTCCCGGACCTATATCTAATGAAAAACTGTTTTTT,CASSPGPISNEKLFF
TRBJ1-5,TRBV7-2,many,NA,14,TGTGCCAGCAGCTTATTCGTGGGCAATCAGCCCCAGCATTTT,CASSLFVGNQPQHF
TRBJ2-1,TRBV7-8,many,NA,17,TGTGCCAGCAGCTCCCCTCGGCGGGATTGGTCCTACAATGAGCAGTTCTTC,CASSSPRRDWSYNEQFF